This T cell receptor beta chain was identified during a study of control samples from healthy donors and cancer patients. Only in-frame clones appear in the TCRdb table, and some are missing; sequencing was by immunoSEQ multiplex PCR. The sample has under 450,000 clones, about nine tenths seen once. CDR1 is LNHDA, CDR2 SQIVND, per germline (reference sequence). Losses at the gene ends were 4 bases for V and 3 bases for J; bases not matched to a gene: 6. The CDR3 runs to 17 residues. What was sequenced was PBMCs. V usage is TRBV19 and J usage is TRBJ2-3, with 14 bases matching TRBD2. The sequence came from a man aged 35 to 55 with head and neck cancer. CDR3 sequence reads: CASSNAGTSGRTDTQYF. For the CDR3, the DNA is TGTGCCAGTAGTAACGCCGGGACTAGCGGGAGAACAGATACGCAGTATTTT.